Listed below are T cell receptor beta chains from one sample, sequenced in a study of shared clonotypes between healthy human individuals. The method was immunoSEQ multiplex PCR; TCRdb's version includes in-frame clones alone and lacks a portion of them. The sample includes under 600,000 clones, roughly 85% of them seen just once. The source material was PBMCs. These receptors were obtained from a woman aged 40-49 years in good health. Some clones in this sample may be carry-over from other donors' samples. CDR3s include the opening cysteine and the closing phenylalanine or tryptophan. The D gene is left open where the match is weak. Clone size is given for some rows only: seen once, a few or many times, or a class if the clone is expanded.

V gene	D gene	clone size	J gene	CDR3 DNA	CDR3 protein
TRBV7-9	.	.	TRBJ1-1	TGTGCCAGCGGTACAATGGGGTACACTGAAGCTTTCTTT	CASGTMGYTEAFF
TRBV2	.	.	TRBJ2-4	TGTGCCAGCACCCGGGGGCAGTCTCTAGCCAAAAACATTCAGTACTTC	CASTRGQSLAKNIQYF
TRBV5-4	.	once	TRBJ2-1	TGTGCCAGCAGCTTACAGGAGCCCCACAATGAGCAGTTCTTC	CASSLQEPHNEQFF
TRBV27	.	.	TRBJ2-2	TGTGCCAGCGGGTGGGCTAGCGTGAACACCGGGGAGCTGTTTTTT	CASGWASVNTGELFF
TRBV6-4	TRBD1	few	TRBJ2-1	TGTGCCAGCAGACGACAGGGTGGAGATTACAATGAGCAGTTCTTC	CASRRQGGDYNEQFF
TRBV6-5	.	.	TRBJ1-5	TGTGCCAGCAGTTCCAGGGGTAGTCAGCCCCAGCATTTT	CASSSRGSQPQHF
TRBV10-3	.	.	TRBJ2-7	TGTGCCATCGGTTGGCGGACCTACGAGCAGTACTTC	CAIGWRTYEQYF
TRBV7-3	.	many	TRBJ1-1	TGTGCCAGCAGCCCATCTCCGACTGCAGCGAGCACTGAAGCTTTCTTT	CASSPSPTAASTEAFF
TRBV5-1	TRBD2	.	TRBJ2-2	TGCGCCAGCAGACTTCCCGGACTAGCGGGAGAGGTCACCGGGGAGCTGTTTTTT	CASRLPGLAGEVTGELFF
TRBV7-8	.	.	TRBJ2-4	TGTGCCAGCAGCTTAGATGAGGGAGCGGCCAAAAACATTCAGTACTTC	CASSLDEGAAKNIQYF
TRBV28	TRBD2	.	TRBJ2-1	TGTGCCAGCAGTCTAGCGGGAGTCAATGAGCAGTTCTTC	CASSLAGVNEQFF
TRBV11-2	.	.	TRBJ2-7	TGTGCCAGCAGCTTAGTTCCTCTGACCCCCTCCTACGAGCAGTACTTC	CASSLVPLTPSYEQYF
TRBV30	TRBD1	.	TRBJ2-7	TGTGCCTTAATACAGGGGGCCCTGAGCTCCTACGAGCAGTACTTC	CALIQGALSSYEQYF
TRBV2	.	.	TRBJ2-4	TGTGCCAGCAGCCGGGGTTTAGCCAAAAACATTCAGTACTTC	CASSRGLAKNIQYF
TRBV23-1	.	.	TRBJ2-7	TGCGCCAGCAGTAGACTCCGGGACCTCATCTACGAGCAGTACTTC	CASSRLRDLIYEQYF
TRBV25-1	.	.	TRBJ2-1	TGTGCCAGCAGTGAACTAGGCGTGGTCAATGAGCAGTTCTTC	CASSELGVVNEQFF
TRBV11-2	.	once	TRBJ1-1	TGTGCCAGCAGCTTAGTCGAATGGACGGAGAACACTGAAGCTTTCTTT	CASSLVEWTENTEAFF
TRBV4-2	.	.	TRBJ2-1	TGTGCCAGCAGCCAAGAGCTCCTAAATTACAATGAGCAGTTCTTC	CASSQELLNYNEQFF
TRBV14	.	.	TRBJ2-7	TGTGCCAGCAGCCCAGGGGGGTTGTACGAGCAGTACTTC	CASSPGGLYEQYF
TRBV15	.	many	TRBJ2-7	TGTGCCACCAGCAGAGGGCTCTACACCTCGGCATTTGCCGAGCAGTACTTC	CATSRGLYTSAFAEQYF
TRBV5-5	.	.	TRBJ2-6	TGTGCCAGCAGCTTTTGGATCTCTGGGGCCAACGTCCTGACTTTC	CASSFWISGANVLTF
TRBV18	TRBD1	many	TRBJ1-1	TGTGCCAGCTCGCCCAGTGGACAGGGCAGCACTGAAGCTTTCTTT	CASSPSGQGSTEAFF
TRBV7-2	TRBD2	.	TRBJ2-1	TGTGCCAGCAGCTTAACCGGGACTAGCCGCAATGAGCAGTTCTTC	CASSLTGTSRNEQFF
TRBV5-4	.	.	TRBJ2-3	TGTGCCAGCAGCTTCCCGCTGTCCACAGATACGCAGTATTTT	CASSFPLSTDTQYF
TRBV6-5	.	.	TRBJ2-1	TGTGCCAGCAGGCAAGACCAAACCCACGGTGAGCAGTTCTTC	CASRQDQTHGEQFF
TRBV15	.	.	TRBJ1-4	TGTGCCACCAGCAATCCGGGGAGGGCAACTAATGAAAAACTGTTTTTT	CATSNPGRATNEKLFF
TRBV20-1	.	few	TRBJ2-3	TGCAGTGCTGAAACCACAGATACGCAGTATTTT	CSAETTDTQYF
TRBV11-2	.	once	TRBJ2-1	TGTGCCAGCAGCTTAGAAGCAGGGCTGTCATACAATGAGCAGTTCTTC	CASSLEAGLSYNEQFF
TRBV5-1	.	.	TRBJ2-1	TGCGCCAGCAGCGTCAGAGTTTATCTTGGTAATGAGCAGTTCTTC	CASSVRVYLGNEQFF
TRBV6-4	.	.	TRBJ2-4	TGTGCCAGCACCCCCAGAGATACCAAAAACATTCAGTACTTC	CASTPRDTKNIQYF
TRBV28	.	.	TRBJ1-4	TGTGCCAGCAGTTTACCCCAGGGACATGAAAAACTGTTTTTT	CASSLPQGHEKLFF
TRBV29-1	.	.	TRBJ1-4	TGCAGCGGGGGGACGTATGAAAAACTGTTTTTT	CSGGTYEKLFF
TRBV5-1	.	.	TRBJ1-4	TGCGCCAGCAGCCAGGATACAACTAATGAAAAACTGTTTTTT	CASSQDTTNEKLFF
TRBV5-1	.	.	TRBJ2-5	TGCGCCAGCAGCTTGGAAGGGGCCCCAGAGACCCAGTACTTC	CASSLEGAPETQYF
TRBV15	.	.	TRBJ2-3	TGTGCCACCAGCAGAGATCGGGGGGATACGCAGTATTTT	CATSRDRGDTQYF
TRBV6-1	.	.	TRBJ1-4	TGTGCCAGCAACAGGGCAACTAATGAAAAACTGTTTTTT	CASNRATNEKLFF
TRBV10-3	.	.	TRBJ1-5	TGTGCCATCAGTGAGTCGTCCGCCGCGGGATCGCCCCAGCATTTT	CAISESSAAGSPQHF
TRBV19	.	once	TRBJ1-5	TGTGCCGCTGGGTGGGGGGGCGAAGGGCAGCCCCAGCATTTT	CAAGWGGEGQPQHF
TRBV5-6	.	.	TRBJ1-6	TGTGCCAGCAGCTTGGGACGGGACTATTCACCCCTCCACTTT	CASSLGRDYSPLHF
TRBV15	TRBD1	.	TRBJ1-5	TGTGCCACCAGCAGAGTTTTTTGGGACAGGAGCAATCAGCCCCAGCATTTT	CATSRVFWDRSNQPQHF